These 32 T cell receptor beta chains were sequenced from one sample in a study of T cell responses to AZD1222 COVID-19 vaccine. This table comes from immunoSEQ multiplex PCR, and its TCRdb copy is limited to in-frame clones, with some not included. This sample has 70,000 to 80,000 clones, with roughly 75% found just once. Source: peripheral blood, taken 28 days after the second AZD1222 dose. The source of these receptors is an adult who received the AZD1222 COVID-19 vaccine.

There are a few counts of this clone. This chain links TRBV7-8 with TRBJ2-1, with 9 bases fitting TRBD1. Per the germline V gene, CDR1 is SGHVS and CDR2 is FQNEAQ. The length of the CDR3 is 17 residues. V lost 5 bases and J lost 4; bases outside the gene matches: 12. The CDR3 loop reads CASSPPRGQGFYNEQFF. DNA for the CDR3: TGTGCCAGCAGCCCACCCCGGGGACAGGGATTTTACAATGAGCAGTTCTTC.

The rearrangement links TRBV6-5 to TRBJ2-1; TRBD2 might be the D (5 bases). CDR3 length: 13 amino acids. The V end was cut by 7 bases, the J end by 6 bases, with 13 bases between. Per germline, CDR1 MNHEY and CDR2 SVGAGI. As DNA, the CDR3 is TGTGCCAGCACCCTAGCCGGGTTCAATGAGCAGTTCTTC. It codes for CASTLAGFNEQFF.

The J gene is TRBJ2-1, the V gene TRBV7-3; D uncertain. The germline CDR1 and CDR2 sequences are SGHTA and FQGTGA. The CDR3 runs 13 residues. V shed 0 bases and J shed 10 bases, with 10 bases lying between them. CDR3 in amino acids: CASSLTGRNEQFF. CDR3 DNA: TGTGCCAGCAGCTTAACAGGTCGGAACGAGCAGTTCTTC. The full variable domain, rest sourced from reference TRBV7-3 and TRBJ2-1, is GAGVSQTPSNKVTEKGKYVELRCDPISGHTALYWYRQSLGQGPEFLIYFQGTGAADDSGLPNDRFFAVRPEGSVSTLKIQRTERGDSAVYLCASSLTGRNEQFFGPGTRLTVL.

This chain joins TRBV7-9 and TRBJ2-4; maybe TRBD2 (5 bases). V was shortened by 5 bases and J by 4 bases, with 6 bases between the two germline ends. The CDR3 consists of 12 residues. Germline V CDR1 and CDR2: SEHNR, FQNEAQ (reference sequence). This CDR3 is CASSGGKNIQYF. DNA for the CDR3: TGTGCCAGCAGCGGCGGGAAAAACATTCAGTACTTC.

The rearrangement links TRBV5-5 to TRBJ2-3; 10 bases are a match to TRBD2. The CDR3 extends over 15 amino acids. CDR1 and CDR2 from the germline V gene are SGHKS and YYEKEE (reference sequence). V lost 3 bases, J lost 4 bases, and 5 bases stayed unmatched. CDR3 DNA: TGTGCCAGCAGCTGGCTAGCGGGAGAGGCAGATACGCAGTATTTT. Protein: CASSWLAGEADTQYF.

The chain joins TRBV6-2 or TRBV6-3 to TRBJ2-3; D is ambiguous. The V end was cut by 5 bases, the J end by 4 bases, with 4 bases between. CDR3 size: 11 residues. Looked up from germline, CDR1 is MNHEY and CDR2 is SVGEGT. In DNA form, the CDR3 reads TGTGCCAGCAGTCTTGCAGATACGCAGTATTTT. Protein sequence: CASSLADTQYF.

The V and J genes are TRBV21-1 and TRBJ1-6. TRBV21-1 is a pseudogene segment. This CDR3 contains 15 residues. CDR3 DNA: TGTGCCAGCAGCAAGCATGGGGATCGTAATTCACCCCTCCACTTT. It codes for CASSKHGDRNSPLHF.

The chain is built from TRBV28 and TRBJ1-6; no reliable D call. Germline CDR1 MDHEN, CDR2 SYDVKM. This CDR3 comprises 15 residues. Trimming stripped 6 bases from V and 11 bases from J, with 20 bases between. CDR3 sequence: CASSAIDPRRTPLHF. CDR3 coding DNA: TGTGCCAGCAGCGCAATAGACCCTCGGAGGACACCCCTCCACTTT.

This chain connects TRBV27 to TRBJ2-2, with TRBD2 matching 7 bases. The CDR3 runs to 15 residues. CDR1 and CDR2 (germline): MNHEY, SMNVEV (reference sequence). V shed 10 bases, J shed 6 bases, and the junction held 14 bases outside the gene matches. CDR3 bases: TGTGCCACCGCCGGGGAGGGCGCGCGTCCCGGGGAGCTGTTTTTT. Its translation: CATAGEGARPGELFF.

The chain couples TRBV2 to TRBJ2-3; D gene unclear. Trimming stripped 5 bases from V and 2 bases from J, with 11 bases between. Germline-derived CDR1 and CDR2 are SNHLY and FYNNEI. CDR3 size: 14 residues. CDR3 coding DNA: TGTGCCAGCAGTCCTAGGGCCCTCACAGATACGCAGTATTTT. Translating it yields CASSPRALTDTQYF.

The chain is built from TRBV5-1 and TRBJ2-1, with 11 bases matching TRBD2. This CDR3 has 15 amino acids. The ends lost 3 bases at V and 12 bases at J; junction bases unmatched: 11. CDR1 and CDR2 (germline): SGHRS, YFSETQ. The CDR3 sequence: CASSSRLAGLRGQFF. As DNA, the CDR3 is TGCGCCAGCAGCTCCAGACTAGCGGGACTCAGGGGGCAGTTCTTC. Complete variable domain (other parts from reference TRBV5-1 and TRBJ2-1): KAGVTQTPRYLIKTRGQQVTLSCSPISGHRSVSWYQQTPGQGLQFLFEYFSETQRNKGNFPGRFSGRQFSNSRSEMNVSTLELGDSALYLCASSSRLAGLRGQFFGPGTRLTVL.

The CDR3 bases are TGTGCCAGCAGCTTCCGGGACAGGGAAGGAAACACCATATATTTT. Translation gives CASSFRDREGNTIYF. The chain recombines TRBV13 with TRBJ1-3, with TRBD1 identical over 9 bases. This CDR3 is built from 15 residues. The germline V gene has CDR1 PRHDT and CDR2 FYEKMQ (reference sequence). Germline trimming cut 3 bases from V and 4 bases from J; bases unmatched to any gene: 4.

The V gene is TRBV5-8, the J gene TRBJ2-1, with 8 bases identical to TRBD2. V lost 1 base to trimming and J lost 12 bases; unmatched junction nucleotides: 9. The length of the CDR3 is 14 residues. CDR1 and CDR2 from the germline V gene are SGHTS and YDEGEE. CDR3 protein: CASSLRGRPPGQFF. The DNA of the CDR3 is TGTGCCAGCAGCTTGCGCGGGAGGCCCCCGGGGCAGTTCTTC.

The chain couples TRBV7-9 to TRBJ2-7; TRBD1 is a possible D gene (6 bases). The germline V and J ends were trimmed by 5 bases and 5 bases, with 16 bases remaining between them. There are 14 residues in the CDR3. Germline V gene sequence: CDR1 SEHNR, CDR2 FQNEAQ (reference sequence). Here the CDR3 reads CASSAHSGVHEQYF. CDR3 DNA sequence: TGTGCCAGCAGCGCACACTCAGGGGTCCACGAGCAGTACTTC.

V usage is TRBV18 and J usage is TRBJ2-2; 7 bases match TRBD2. Germline CDR1 KGHSH, CDR2 LQKENI. CDR3 size: 15 residues. The ends lost 2 bases at V and 4 bases at J; junction bases unmatched: 4. CDR3 in amino acids: CASSPSTSPTGELFF. In DNA, the CDR3 is TGTGCCAGCTCACCATCGACTAGCCCCACCGGGGAGCTGTTTTTT.

The chain carries TRBV18 and TRBJ1-1, with D perhaps matching TRBD1 (6 bases). Trimming pared 3 bases from V and 1 base from J, leaving 15 bases between. Per the germline V gene, CDR1 is KGHSH and CDR2 is LQKENI. The CDR3 covers 16 residues. CDR3 bases: TGTGCCAGCTCACCGGCCGGGGGGGCAAGGAACACTGAAGCTTTCTTT. Translated, it gives CASSPAGGARNTEAFF. Looking up the rest from reference TRBV18 and TRBJ1-1 gives the full variable domain: NAGVMQNPRHLVRRRGQEARLRCSPMKGHSHVYWYRQLPEEGLKFMVYLQKENIIDESGMPKERFSAEFPKEGPSILRIQQVVRGDSAAYFCASSPAGGARNTEAFFGQGTRLTVV.

This clone was detected only a few times. J is TRBJ2-7 and V is TRBV18, with a tentative D call TRBD2 (5 bases). The CDR3 loop spans 15 amino acids. V lost 6 bases to trimming and J lost 7 bases, with 22 bases between them. Germline-derived CDR1 and CDR2 are KGHSH and LQKENI. The CDR3 reads CASSLTGERLREQYF. The CDR3 bases are TGTGCCAGCTCCCTGACCGGGGAGAGATTGAGGGAGCAGTACTTC.

The chain uses TRBV30 and TRBJ1-1; D unclear. This CDR3 region has 12 residues. The germline V gene has CDR1 GTSNPN and CDR2 SVGIG (reference sequence). V gave up 0 bases and J gave up 2 bases, with 4 bases separating them. The CDR3 DNA reads as TGTGCCTGGAGTGTACACAACACTGAAGCTTTCTTT. Its protein is CAWSVHNTEAFF.

The chain has TRBV5-1 and TRBJ2-4, with D perhaps assigned TRBD1 or TRBD2 (5 bases each). In germline, CDR1 is SGHRS, CDR2 YFSETQ. Trimming left V 0 bases short and J 9 bases short, with 13 bases between. The CDR3 spans 14 residues. The CDR3: CASSLDRPEGIQYF. The CDR3 DNA is TGCGCCAGCAGCTTGGACAGGCCAGAGGGCATTCAGTACTTC.

V gene TRBV6-5 combines with J gene TRBJ2-3; possible D gene TRBD1, 7 bases. V lost 6 bases and J 5 bases, leaving 18 bases between the germline ends. Looked up from germline, CDR1 is MNHEY and CDR2 is SVGAGI. The CDR3 spans 15 residues. CDR3 nucleotide sequence: TGTGCCAGCAGCCGCCAGGGGGGCTGGAGAGATACGCAGTATTTT. Translated, it gives CASSRQGGWRDTQYF.

The V call is TRBV19, the J call TRBJ2-2; the D gene is possibly TRBD2 (6 bases). Between the trimmed V and J ends, which lost 6 bases and 3 bases, there was a span of 11 bases. The germline V gene encodes CDR1 LNHDA and CDR2 SQIVND (reference sequence). The CDR3 is 14 residues long. CDR3 sequence (DNA): TGTGCCAGTAGCCGGACTACCCACACCGGGGAGCTGTTTTTT. Translating it yields CASSRTTHTGELFF.

This chain uses TRBV7-2 with TRBJ2-2; D is ambiguous. Germline V lookup: CDR1 SGHTA, CDR2 FQGNSA. The length of the CDR3 is 16 residues. The germline V and J ends were trimmed by 0 bases and 0 bases, with 8 bases remaining between them. The DNA for the CDR3 is TGTGCCAGCAGCTTAGCGTCCAGAGCGAACACCGGGGAGCTGTTTTTT. The encoded protein is CASSLASRANTGELFF.

The gene calls are TRBV28 and TRBJ2-4; D possibly uses TRBD1 or TRBD2 (5 bases each). CDR1 and CDR2 from the germline V gene are MDHEN and SYDVKM. The V end lost 6 bases, the J end lost 0 bases, and 15 bases lay between the germline ends. The CDR3 is 16 amino acids. The CDR3 DNA is TGTGCCAGCAGCATAGTGGGGGTCGGAGCCAAAAACATTCAGTACTTC. Translating it yields CASSIVGVGAKNIQYF.

The rearrangement links TRBV11-3 to TRBJ2-7; TRBD2 is a possible D gene (5 bases). V was cut by 2 bases and J by 4 bases, with 9 bases left in between. CDR1 SGHNT and CDR2 YENEEA come from the germline V gene. CDR3 length: 13 residues. The CDR3 reads CASSLSEEYEQYF. The CDR3 DNA reads TGTGCCAGCAGCTTATCGGAGGAGTACGAGCAGTACTTC. Filled out from reference TRBV11-3 and TRBJ2-7, the complete variable domain reads EAGVVQSPRYKIIEKKQPVAFWCNPISGHNTLYWYLQNLGQGPELLIRYENEEAVDDSQLPKDRFSAERLKGVDSTLKIQPAELGDSAVYLCASSLSEEYEQYFGPGTRLTVT.

The chain combines TRBV7-9 with TRBJ2-7; D is perhaps TRBD2 (6 bases). Trimming pared 5 bases from V and 2 bases from J, leaving 13 bases between. CDR1 is SEHNR, CDR2 FQNEAQ, per germline (reference sequence). The CDR3 runs to 14 residues. The CDR3 here is CASSPVEGPYEQYF. CDR3 coding DNA: TGTGCCAGCAGCCCCGTGGAGGGGCCCTACGAGCAGTACTTC.

The chain has TRBV28 and TRBJ2-2, with a possible D match to TRBD2 (5 bases). Between the trimmed V and J ends, which lost 3 bases and 0 bases, there was a span of 8 bases. The CDR3 runs to 15 residues. Germline CDR1 is MDHEN and CDR2 is SYDVKM. CDR3 nucleotide sequence: TGTGCCAGCAGTTTCACTAGTACGAACACCGGGGAGCTGTTTTTT. Its translation is CASSFTSTNTGELFF.

The gene calls are TRBV27 and TRBJ2-1; a weak D match, TRBD1 (6 bases). Germline V CDR1 and CDR2: MNHEY, SMNVEV (reference sequence). V dropped 5 bases and J dropped 5 bases, with 13 bases sitting between them. This CDR3 contains 14 residues. The CDR3 spells CASSAVAGDNEQFF. In DNA form, the CDR3 reads TGTGCCAGCAGTGCGGTGGCAGGGGACAATGAGCAGTTCTTC.

A few counts support this clone. The rearrangement links TRBV24-1 to TRBJ2-2; D perhaps matches TRBD1 (5 bases). In germline, CDR1 is KGHDR, CDR2 SFDVKD. CDR3 length: 14 residues. Between the trimmed V and J ends, which lost 5 bases and 6 bases, there was a span of 12 bases. The CDR3 bases are TGTGCCACCAGTGCCCAGGGTTTCCCCGGGGAGCTGTTTTTT. Its translation is CATSAQGFPGELFF.

The J gene is TRBJ1-2, the V gene TRBV3-1 (or the pseudogene TRBV3-2); possible D gene TRBD1, 5 bases. This CDR3 spans 14 amino acids. Germline values: CDR1 LGHDT, CDR2 YNNKEL (reference sequence). Deletions cut 4 bases from V and 6 bases from J, with 15 bases between. The CDR3 is CASSRPGWSHGYTF. For the CDR3, the DNA is TGTGCCAGCAGCCGGCCAGGGTGGTCTCATGGCTACACCTTC.

This clone has a single count. This chain uses TRBV19 with TRBJ2-7, with TRBD1 matching 9 bases. The V segment lost 1 base and the J segment 3 bases; nucleotides outside the gene matches: 4. The CDR3 runs 15 residues. CDR1 is LNHDA and CDR2 is SQIVND in the germline V gene (reference sequence). The CDR3 sequence is CASSIGWGQGYEQYF. DNA of the CDR3: TGTGCCAGTAGTATAGGGTGGGGACAGGGCTACGAGCAGTACTTC.

The rearrangement uses TRBV27 and TRBJ1-6; D gene ambiguous. Trimming took 2 bases from V and 8 from J, leaving 10 bases between them. CDR1 is MNHEY and CDR2 is SMNVEV in the germline V gene (reference sequence). The CDR3 runs 14 residues. CDR3 in amino acids: CASSLVGFYSPLHF. CDR3 nucleotide sequence: TGTGCCAGCAGTTTAGTCGGGTTTTATTCACCCCTCCACTTT.

The genes are TRBV30 and TRBJ1-5; D possibly corresponds to TRBD1 (6 bases). The CDR3 covers 13 residues. Deletions cut 1 base from V and 3 bases from J, with 7 bases between. Germline assignment: CDR1 GTSNPN and CDR2 SVGIG (reference sequence). The CDR3 loop reads CAWSGQDNQPQHF. CDR3 nucleotides: TGTGCCTGGAGTGGACAGGACAATCAGCCCCAGCATTTT.